The clone carrying this T cell receptor (beta chain) was seen more than once but under ten times. The entry originates in a study of T-cell memory formation after mild COVID-19. V shed 0 bases, J shed 4 bases, and the junction held 5 bases outside the gene matches. The CDR3 is 15 amino acids. Germline V CDR1 and CDR2: SGDLS, YYNGEE. TCRdb redid the calling of the 5' RACE reads with MiXCR, one entry per CDR3 protein. The table has fewer than 700,000 distinct CDR3 sequences, about 20% seen once; the top ten hold 12%. The chain has TRBV9 and TRBJ2-7; 9 nucleotides match TRBD2. This TCR derives from an adult woman who had mild COVID-19 (a few samples of this study predate the infection). Cell type and time point are not known. The specimen was PBMCs or a T cell subset sorted from them (not recorded which). CDR3 region: CASSVVAGEGYEQYF. CDR3 sequence (DNA): TGTGCCAGCAGCGTAGTAGCGGGAGAAGGGTACGAGCAGTACTTC.